This T cell receptor (beta chain) is drawn from a study of T cell responses to AZD1222 COVID-19 vaccine. Sequencing was performed with immunoSEQ multiplex PCR; in TCRdb, only in-frame clones are kept and a portion is missing. The sample comprises over 95,000 clones, 90% to 95% of which are singletons, and 8% to 8.5% rests with the top ten. The CDR3 spans 18 residues. In germline, CDR1 is LNHNV, CDR2 YYDKDF (reference sequence). V was clipped by 0 bases and J by 7 bases; unmatched bases: 14. The J gene is TRBJ2-1, the V gene TRBV15; TRBD2 aligns across 8 bases. The origin of this receptor is an adult who received the AZD1222 COVID-19 vaccine. Sequenced material: peripheral blood, taken 28 days after the second AZD1222 dose. The CDR3 nucleotides read TGTGCCACCAGCAGAGATGGAGGAGGTAGCGGGATGGGTAATGAGCAGTTCTTC. It encodes CATSRDGGGSGMGNEQFF.